This T cell receptor beta chain was obtained from a study of T-cell reconstitution after alpha-beta-depleted transplantation in children. The germline gives CDR1 SGHTA, CDR2 FQGNSA. Trimming took off 2 bases at V and 4 bases at J, with 13 bases between the two ends. CDR3 length: 15 residues. A library of TCRbeta sequences, prepared with unique molecular identifiers, was generated. One entry per CDR3 protein results from TCRdb running MiXCR on the PCR reads. The profile shows some 600,000 distinct CDR3 sequences, 15% to 20% of them singletons. The sequences come from PBMCs from the stem cell graft donor, collected from the stem cell graft. The rearrangement joins TRBV7-2 to TRBJ2-3, with D perhaps matching TRBD2 (6 bases). The TCR originated in a human donor who donated a stem cell graft to a child with acute myeloid leukemia. CDR3: CASSLSPSGADTQYF. For the CDR3, the DNA is TGTGCCAGCAGCTTATCCCCCTCGGGGGCAGATACGCAGTATTTT.